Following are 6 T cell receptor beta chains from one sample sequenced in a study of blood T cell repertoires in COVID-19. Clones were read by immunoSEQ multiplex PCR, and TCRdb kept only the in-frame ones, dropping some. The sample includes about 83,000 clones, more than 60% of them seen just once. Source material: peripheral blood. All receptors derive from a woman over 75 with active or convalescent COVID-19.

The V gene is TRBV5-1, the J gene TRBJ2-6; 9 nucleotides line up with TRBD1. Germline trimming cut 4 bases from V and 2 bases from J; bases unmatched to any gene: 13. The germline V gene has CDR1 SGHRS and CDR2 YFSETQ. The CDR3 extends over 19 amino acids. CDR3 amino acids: CASSLGPGQGRTGANVLTF. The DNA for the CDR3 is TGCGCCAGCAGCCTGGGGCCGGGACAGGGACGCACTGGGGCCAACGTCCTGACTTTC. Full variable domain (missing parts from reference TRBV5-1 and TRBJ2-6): KAGVTQTPRYLIKTRGQQVTLSCSPISGHRSVSWYQQTPGQGLQFLFEYFSETQRNKGNFPGRFSGRQFSNSRSEMNVSTLELGDSALYLCASSLGPGQGRTGANVLTFGAGSRLTVL.

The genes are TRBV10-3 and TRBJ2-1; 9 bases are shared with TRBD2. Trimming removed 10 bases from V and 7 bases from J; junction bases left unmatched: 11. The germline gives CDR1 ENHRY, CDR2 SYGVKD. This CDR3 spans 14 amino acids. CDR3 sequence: CATTPPTSGNEQFF. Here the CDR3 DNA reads TGTGCCACAACCCCACCGACTAGCGGAAATGAGCAGTTCTTC.

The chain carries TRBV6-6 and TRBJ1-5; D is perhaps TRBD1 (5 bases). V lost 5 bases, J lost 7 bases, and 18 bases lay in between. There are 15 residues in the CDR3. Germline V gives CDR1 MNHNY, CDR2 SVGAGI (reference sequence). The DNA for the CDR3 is TGTGCCAGCAGTCTAGCTAGGGGTGTTGGGCAGCCCCAGCATTTT. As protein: CASSLARGVGQPQHF.

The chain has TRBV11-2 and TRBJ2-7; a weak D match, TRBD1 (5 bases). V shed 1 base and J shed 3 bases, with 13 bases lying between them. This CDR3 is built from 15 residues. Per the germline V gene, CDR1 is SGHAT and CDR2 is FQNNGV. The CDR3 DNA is TGTGCCAGCAGCTTAGGAGCAGGGATGGGCTACGAGCAGTACTTC. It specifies CASSLGAGMGYEQYF.

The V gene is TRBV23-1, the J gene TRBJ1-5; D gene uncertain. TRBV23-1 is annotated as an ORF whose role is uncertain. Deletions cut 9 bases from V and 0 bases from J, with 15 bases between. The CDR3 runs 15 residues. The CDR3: CAREALLGSNQPQHF. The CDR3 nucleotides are TGCGCCAGAGAGGCTCTGTTAGGTAGCAATCAGCCCCAGCATTTT.

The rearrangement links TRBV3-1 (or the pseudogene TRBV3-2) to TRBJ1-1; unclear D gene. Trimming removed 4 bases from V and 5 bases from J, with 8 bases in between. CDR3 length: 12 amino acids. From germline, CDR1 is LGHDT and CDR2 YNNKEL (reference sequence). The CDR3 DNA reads TGTGCCAGCAGCCTTGGTCGGACTGAAGCTTTCTTT. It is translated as CASSLGRTEAFF.